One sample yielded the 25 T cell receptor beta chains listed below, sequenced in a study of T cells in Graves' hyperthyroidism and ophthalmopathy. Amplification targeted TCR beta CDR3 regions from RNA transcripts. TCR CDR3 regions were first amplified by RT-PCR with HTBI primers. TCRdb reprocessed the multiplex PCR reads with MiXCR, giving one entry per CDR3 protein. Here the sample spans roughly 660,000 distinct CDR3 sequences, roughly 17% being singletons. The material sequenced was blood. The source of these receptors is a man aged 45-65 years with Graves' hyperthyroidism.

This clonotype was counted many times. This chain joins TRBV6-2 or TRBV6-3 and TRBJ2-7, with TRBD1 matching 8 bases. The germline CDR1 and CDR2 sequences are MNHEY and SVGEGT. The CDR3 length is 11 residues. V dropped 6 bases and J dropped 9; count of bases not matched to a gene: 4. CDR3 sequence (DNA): TGTGCCAGCAGGACAGGGGTGCCGCAGTACTTC. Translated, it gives CASRTGVPQYF.

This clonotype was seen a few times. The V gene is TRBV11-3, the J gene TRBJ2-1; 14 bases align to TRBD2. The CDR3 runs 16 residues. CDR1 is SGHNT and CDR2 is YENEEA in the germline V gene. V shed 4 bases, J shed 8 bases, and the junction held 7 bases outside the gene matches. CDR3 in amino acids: CASSSGLAGVLHEQFF. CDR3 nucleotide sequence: TGTGCCAGCAGCTCGGGACTAGCGGGAGTTCTTCATGAGCAGTTCTTC.

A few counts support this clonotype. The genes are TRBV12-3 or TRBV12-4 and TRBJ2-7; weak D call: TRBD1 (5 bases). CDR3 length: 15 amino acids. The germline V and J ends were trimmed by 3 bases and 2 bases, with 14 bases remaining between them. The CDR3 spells CASSFGAVQAYEQYF. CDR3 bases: TGTGCCAGCAGTTTTGGGGCAGTCCAAGCCTACGAGCAGTACTTC.

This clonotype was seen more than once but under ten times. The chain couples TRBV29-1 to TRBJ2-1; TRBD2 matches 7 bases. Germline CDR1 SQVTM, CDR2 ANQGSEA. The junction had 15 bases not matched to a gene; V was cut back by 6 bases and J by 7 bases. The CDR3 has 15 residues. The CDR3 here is CSVRVVAGESNEQFF. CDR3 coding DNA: TGCAGCGTAAGGGTGGTGGCGGGAGAGTCTAATGAGCAGTTCTTC.

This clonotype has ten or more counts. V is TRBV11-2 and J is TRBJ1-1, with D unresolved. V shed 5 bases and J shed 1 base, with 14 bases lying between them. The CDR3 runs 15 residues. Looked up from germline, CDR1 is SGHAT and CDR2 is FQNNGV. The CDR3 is CASSVVAPRNTEAFF. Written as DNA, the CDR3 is TGTGCCAGCAGCGTAGTTGCACCTCGGAACACTGAAGCTTTCTTT.

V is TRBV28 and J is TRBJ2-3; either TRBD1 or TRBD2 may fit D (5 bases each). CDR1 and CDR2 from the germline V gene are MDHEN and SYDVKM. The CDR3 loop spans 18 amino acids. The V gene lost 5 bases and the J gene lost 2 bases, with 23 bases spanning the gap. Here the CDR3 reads CASSHFRDPTSNTDTQYF. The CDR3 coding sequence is TGTGCCAGCAGTCACTTCCGGGACCCCACCTCCAACACAGATACGCAGTATTTT.

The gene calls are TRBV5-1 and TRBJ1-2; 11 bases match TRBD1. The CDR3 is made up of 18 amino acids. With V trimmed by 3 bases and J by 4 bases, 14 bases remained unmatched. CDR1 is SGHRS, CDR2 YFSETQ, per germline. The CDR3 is CASSWARTGGTLGYGYTF. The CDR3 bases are TGCGCCAGCAGCTGGGCCAGGACAGGGGGCACATTGGGCTATGGCTACACCTTC.

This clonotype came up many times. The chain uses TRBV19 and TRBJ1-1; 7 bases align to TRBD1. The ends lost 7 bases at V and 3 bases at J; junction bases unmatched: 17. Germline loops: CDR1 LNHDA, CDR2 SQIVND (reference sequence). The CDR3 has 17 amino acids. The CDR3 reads CASTGGKEQGRYTEAFF. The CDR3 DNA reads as TGTGCCAGTACCGGGGGGAAAGAACAGGGGCGATACACTGAAGCTTTCTTT.

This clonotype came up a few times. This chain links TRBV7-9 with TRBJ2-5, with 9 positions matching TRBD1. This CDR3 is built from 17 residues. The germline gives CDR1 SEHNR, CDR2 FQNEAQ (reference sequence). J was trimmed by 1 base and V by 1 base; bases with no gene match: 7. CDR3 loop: CASSLDRDRALQETQYF. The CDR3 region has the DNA TGTGCCAGCAGCTTAGACCGGGACAGGGCCCTCCAAGAGACCCAGTACTTC.

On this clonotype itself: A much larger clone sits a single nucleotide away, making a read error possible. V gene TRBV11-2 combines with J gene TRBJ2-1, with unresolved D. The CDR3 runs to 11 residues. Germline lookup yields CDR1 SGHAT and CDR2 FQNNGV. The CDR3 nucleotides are TGTGCCGGCAGCTTTATGTTTGAGCAGTTCTTC. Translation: CAGSFMFEQFF.

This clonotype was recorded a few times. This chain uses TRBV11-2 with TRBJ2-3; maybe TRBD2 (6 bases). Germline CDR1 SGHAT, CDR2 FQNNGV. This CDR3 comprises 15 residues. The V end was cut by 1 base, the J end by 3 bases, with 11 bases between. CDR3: CASSLAGSSTDTQYF. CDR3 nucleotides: TGTGCCAGCAGCTTAGCCGGGAGTTCAACAGATACGCAGTATTTT.

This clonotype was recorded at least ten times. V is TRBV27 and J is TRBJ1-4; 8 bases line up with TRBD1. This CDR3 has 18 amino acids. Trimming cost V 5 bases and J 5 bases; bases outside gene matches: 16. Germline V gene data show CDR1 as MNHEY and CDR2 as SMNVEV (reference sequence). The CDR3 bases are TGTGCCAGCAGTACTTGGACAGGGAGAGGGGGGGACAATGAAAAACTGTTTTTT. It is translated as CASSTWTGRGGDNEKLFF.

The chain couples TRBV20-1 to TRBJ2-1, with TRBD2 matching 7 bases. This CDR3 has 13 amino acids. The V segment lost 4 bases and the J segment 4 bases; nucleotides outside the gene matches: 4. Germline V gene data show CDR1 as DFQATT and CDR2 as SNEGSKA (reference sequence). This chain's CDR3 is CSATSGVYNEQFF. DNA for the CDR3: TGCAGTGCTACTAGCGGAGTTTACAATGAGCAGTTCTTC.

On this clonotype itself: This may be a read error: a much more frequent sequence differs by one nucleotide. CDR3 DNA sequence: TGTGCCAGCACCGAGCTAGCGGCCAGCTCCTACGAGCAGTACTTC. Translated, it gives CASTELAASSYEQYF. The chain carries TRBV14 and TRBJ2-7, with TRBD2 matching over 7 bases. V was clipped by 7 bases and J by 0 bases; unmatched bases: 9. Germline V gives CDR1 SGHDN, CDR2 FVKESK. This CDR3 is 15 amino acids long.

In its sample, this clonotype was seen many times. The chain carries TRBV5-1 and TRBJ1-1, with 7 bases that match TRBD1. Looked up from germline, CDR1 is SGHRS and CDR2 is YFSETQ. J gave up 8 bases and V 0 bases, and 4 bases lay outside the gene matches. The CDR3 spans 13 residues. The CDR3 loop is CASSLGYRGEAFF. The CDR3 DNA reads TGCGCCAGCAGCTTGGGATACAGGGGAGAAGCTTTCTTT.

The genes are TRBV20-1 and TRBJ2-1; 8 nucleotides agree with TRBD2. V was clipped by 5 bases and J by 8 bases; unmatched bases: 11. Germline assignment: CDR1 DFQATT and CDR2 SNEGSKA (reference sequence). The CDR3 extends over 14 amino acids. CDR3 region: CSASGLGFRDEQFF. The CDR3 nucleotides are TGCAGTGCTTCGGGACTAGGTTTCCGCGATGAGCAGTTCTTC.

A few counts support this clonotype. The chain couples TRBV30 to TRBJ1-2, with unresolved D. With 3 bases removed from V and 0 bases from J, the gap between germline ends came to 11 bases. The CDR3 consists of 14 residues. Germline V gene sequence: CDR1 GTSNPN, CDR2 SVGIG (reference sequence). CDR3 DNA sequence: TGTGCCTGGAGCCTCGGGATATCTAACTATGGCTACACCTTC. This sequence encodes CAWSLGISNYGYTF.

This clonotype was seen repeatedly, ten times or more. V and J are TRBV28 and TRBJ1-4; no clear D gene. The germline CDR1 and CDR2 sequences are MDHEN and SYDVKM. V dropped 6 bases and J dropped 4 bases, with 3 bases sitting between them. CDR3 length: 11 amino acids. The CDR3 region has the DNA TGTGCCAGCAGACTTAATGAAAAACTGTTTTTT. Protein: CASRLNEKLFF. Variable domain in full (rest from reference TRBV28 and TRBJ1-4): DVKVTQSSRYLVKRTGEKVFLECVQDMDHENMFWYRQDPGLGLRLIYFSYDVKMKEKGDIPEGYSVSREKKERFSLILESASTNQTSMYLCASRLNEKLFFGSGTQLSVL.

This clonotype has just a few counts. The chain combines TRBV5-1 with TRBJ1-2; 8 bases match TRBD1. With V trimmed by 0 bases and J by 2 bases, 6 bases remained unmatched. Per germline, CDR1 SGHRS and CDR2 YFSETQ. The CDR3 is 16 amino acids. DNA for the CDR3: TGCGCCAGCAGCTTGGCCCCGACAGGGGTAAACTATGGCTACACCTTC. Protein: CASSLAPTGVNYGYTF.

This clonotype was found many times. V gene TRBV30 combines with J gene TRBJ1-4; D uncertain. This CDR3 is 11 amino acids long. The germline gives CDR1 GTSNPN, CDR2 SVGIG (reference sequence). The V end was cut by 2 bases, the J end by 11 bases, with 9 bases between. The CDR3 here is CAWSTEYKLFF. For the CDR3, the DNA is TGTGCCTGGAGTACAGAGTACAAACTGTTTTTT.

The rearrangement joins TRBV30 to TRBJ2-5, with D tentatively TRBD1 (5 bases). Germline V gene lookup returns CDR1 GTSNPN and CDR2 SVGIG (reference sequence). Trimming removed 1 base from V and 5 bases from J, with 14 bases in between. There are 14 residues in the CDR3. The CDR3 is CAWSGTRSGETQYF. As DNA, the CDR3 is TGTGCCTGGAGTGGGACACGCTCTGGGGAGACCCAGTACTTC.

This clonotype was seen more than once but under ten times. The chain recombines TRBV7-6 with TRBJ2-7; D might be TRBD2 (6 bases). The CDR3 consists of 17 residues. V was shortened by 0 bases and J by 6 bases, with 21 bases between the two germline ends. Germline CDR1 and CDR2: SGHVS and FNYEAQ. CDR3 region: CASSLAGSIGGAGEQYF. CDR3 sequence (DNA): TGTGCCAGCAGCTTAGCGGGAAGTATAGGAGGGGCCGGCGAGCAGTACTTC.

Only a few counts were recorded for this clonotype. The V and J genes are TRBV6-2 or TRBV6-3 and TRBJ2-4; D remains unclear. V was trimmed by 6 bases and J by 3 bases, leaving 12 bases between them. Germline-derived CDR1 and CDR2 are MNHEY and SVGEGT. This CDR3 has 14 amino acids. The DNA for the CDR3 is TGTGCCAGCAGACCCTCGGGCTACAAAAACATTCAGTACTTC. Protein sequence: CASRPSGYKNIQYF.

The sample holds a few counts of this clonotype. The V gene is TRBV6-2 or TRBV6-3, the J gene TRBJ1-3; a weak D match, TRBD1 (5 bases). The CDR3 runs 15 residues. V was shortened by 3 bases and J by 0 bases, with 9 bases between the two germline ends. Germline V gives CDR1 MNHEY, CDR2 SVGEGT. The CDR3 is CASSYDSFSGNTIYF. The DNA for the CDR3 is TGTGCCAGCAGTTATGACAGTTTCTCTGGAAACACCATATATTTT.

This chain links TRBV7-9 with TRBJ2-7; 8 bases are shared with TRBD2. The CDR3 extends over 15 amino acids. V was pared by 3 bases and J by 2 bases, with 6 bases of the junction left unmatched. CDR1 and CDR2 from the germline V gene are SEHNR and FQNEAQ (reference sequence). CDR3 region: CASSFDSGTTYEQYF. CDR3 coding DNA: TGTGCCAGCAGCTTCGATAGCGGGACCACCTACGAGCAGTACTTC.